This T cell receptor (beta chain) emerged from a study of T cell responses to AZD1222 COVID-19 vaccine. CDR3 size: 13 residues. J gave up 7 bases and V 1 base, and 1 base lay outside the gene matches. Germline V CDR1 and CDR2: KGHSH, LQKENI. Study-wide results and caveats: Sampled repertoires all dated from after the peak T cell response.

Produced via immunoSEQ multiplex PCR; TCRdb's table is partial and in-frame only. The sample lists 140,000 to 150,000 clones, 88% occurring once. On this clone: Antigen: not known.

The source of this sequence is an adult in good health. The sequences come from peripheral blood, collected on day 0 of AZD1222 vaccination. The rearrangement links TRBV18 to TRBJ2-4; 7 nucleotides align to TRBD2. The CDR3 sequence: CASSPREGNIQYF. The CDR3 nucleotides are TGTGCCAGCTCACCACGGGAGGGGAACATTCAGTACTTC.